The clone carrying this T cell receptor (beta chain) is medium-sized (0.01 to 0.1%) by share. Its specificity is not known. Study-level findings and limits: Larger-cohort validation covered only one TCR beta V-J rearrangement.

This CDR3 is 14 amino acids long. Looked up from germline, CDR1 is WSHSY and CDR2 is SAAADI. The V gene lost 0 bases and the J gene lost 1 base, with 4 bases spanning the gap. TCRdb fed the 5' RACE reads into MiXCR, producing one record per CDR3 protein. The sample holds roughly 60,000 distinct CDR3 sequences, around 24% seen once. Cells sorted as Tregs were CD4+, CD25+ and CD127-/low. The chain recombines TRBV10-2 with TRBJ1-5; D unresolved. The specimen sequenced was tumor-infiltrating Tregs sorted from the breast tumor. The clonotype was recovered from a female donor with breast cancer. The CDR3 nucleotides are TGCGCCAGCAGTGAGTCGGACAGCAATCAGCCCCAGCATTTT. It is translated as CASSESDSNQPQHF.